Shown below are 6 T cell receptor beta chains from a single sample sequenced in a study of Tregs in tolerant kidney transplant recipients. Their specific antigens are unknown. Produced via immunoSEQ multiplex PCR; TCRdb's table is partial and in-frame only. This sample has about 44,000 clones, with less than 97% found just once. The specimen sequenced was Tregs from blood cultured with allogeneic cells. These receptors all stem from a human donor in good health.

The chain carries TRBV5-1 and TRBJ1-2; D is uncertain. Germline CDR1 reads SGHRS; CDR2 reads YFSETQ. Deletions cut 6 bases from V and 4 bases from J, with 13 bases between. CDR3 length: 13 residues. This chain's CDR3 is CASTPNAGYGYTF. In DNA, the CDR3 is TGCGCCAGCACCCCTAATGCGGGCTATGGCTACACCTTC.

The chain recombines TRBV7-9 with TRBJ1-6, with D possibly matching TRBD1 (5 bases). CDR1 and CDR2 from the germline V gene are SEHNR and FQNEAQ (reference sequence). CDR3 size: 15 residues. The V end was cut by 2 bases, the J end by 7 bases, with 12 bases between. CDR3 sequence reads: CASSLSGQGNSPLHF. CDR3 in DNA: TGTGCCAGCAGCTTATCGGGGCAGGGCAATTCACCCCTCCACTTT.

The chain employs TRBV27 and TRBJ1-5; D may be TRBD1 (5 bases). V lost 3 bases, J lost 7 bases, and 13 bases lay in between. Germline V gene sequence: CDR1 MNHEY, CDR2 SMNVEV (reference sequence). The CDR3 contains 14 residues. DNA for the CDR3: TGTGCCAGCAGTTTCAGGCAGGGAGGGCAGCCCCAGCATTTT. Its translation is CASSFRQGGQPQHF.

This clone was counted once. The chain recombines TRBV27 with TRBJ2-1; 11 bases line up with TRBD2. The trim removed 1 base at V and 7 bases at J, leaving 9 bases unmatched. CDR3 length: 17 amino acids. From germline, CDR1 is MNHEY and CDR2 SMNVEV (reference sequence). The CDR3 loop is CASSLWILAGAKNEQFF. CDR3 coding DNA: TGTGCCAGCAGTTTATGGATACTAGCGGGAGCGAAAAATGAGCAGTTCTTC.

The chain employs TRBV6-5 and TRBJ2-5, with a weak D call TRBD1 (5 bases). The germline V gene has CDR1 MNHEY and CDR2 SVGAGI. The V gene lost 2 bases and the J gene lost 4 bases, with 11 bases spanning the gap. The CDR3 has 14 residues. The CDR3 DNA reads as TGTGCCAGCAGTTACGGTATTACAGGAGAGACCCAGTACTTC. This codes for CASSYGITGETQYF.

This chain connects TRBV7-6 to TRBJ1-4; 7 bases align to TRBD1. J gave up 1 base and V 0 bases, and 8 bases lay outside the gene matches. The CDR3 contains 18 residues. Germline assignment: CDR1 SGHVS and CDR2 FNYEAQ. This CDR3 is CASSLALGRGRTNEKLFF. As DNA, the CDR3 is TGTGCCAGCAGCTTAGCGCTCGGCAGGGGGAGAACTAATGAAAAACTGTTTTTT.